This T cell receptor (beta chain) emerged from a study of blood T cell repertoires in COVID-19. Study summary: Samples representing acute and convalescent COVID-19 were sourced from the United States, Italy and Spain. PBMCs, B-cell-depleted T cells, or T cells provided the cDNA or gDNA that made up the material.

Per germline, CDR1 SEHNR and CDR2 FQNEAQ (reference sequence). Trimming cost V 2 bases and J 4 bases; bases outside gene matches: 9. The CDR3 totals 17 residues. Original data processing: Estimation of nucleated cell counts was performed using reference gene primer amplification. Libraries were prepared by immunoSEQ multiplex PCR; TCRdb keeps only in-frame clonotypes and omits some of them. V and J calls and clone size are copied from that table; D and trimming were computed from the DNA. The sample carries about 330,000 clones, about 83% recorded once. The chain links TRBV7-9 to TRBJ2-3; 10 bases are shared with TRBD2. This clonotype was obtained from a woman between 50 and 59 years old with acute or convalescent COVID-19. What was sequenced was peripheral blood. CDR3 protein: CASSLSTSGSFPDTQYF. In DNA, the CDR3 is TGTGCCAGCAGCTTATCGACTAGCGGGTCATTCCCAGATACGCAGTATTTT.